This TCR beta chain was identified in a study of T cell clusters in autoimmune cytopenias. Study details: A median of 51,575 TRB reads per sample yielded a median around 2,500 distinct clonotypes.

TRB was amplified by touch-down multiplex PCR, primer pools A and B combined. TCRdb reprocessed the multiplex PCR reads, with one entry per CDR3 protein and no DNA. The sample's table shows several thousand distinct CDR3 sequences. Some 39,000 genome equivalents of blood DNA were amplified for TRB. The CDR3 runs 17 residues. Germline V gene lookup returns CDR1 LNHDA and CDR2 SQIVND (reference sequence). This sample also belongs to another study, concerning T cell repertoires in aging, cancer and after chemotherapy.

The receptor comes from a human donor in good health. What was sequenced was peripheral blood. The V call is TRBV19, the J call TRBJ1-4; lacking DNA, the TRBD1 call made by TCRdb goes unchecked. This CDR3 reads CASNRRTGESLNEKLFF.